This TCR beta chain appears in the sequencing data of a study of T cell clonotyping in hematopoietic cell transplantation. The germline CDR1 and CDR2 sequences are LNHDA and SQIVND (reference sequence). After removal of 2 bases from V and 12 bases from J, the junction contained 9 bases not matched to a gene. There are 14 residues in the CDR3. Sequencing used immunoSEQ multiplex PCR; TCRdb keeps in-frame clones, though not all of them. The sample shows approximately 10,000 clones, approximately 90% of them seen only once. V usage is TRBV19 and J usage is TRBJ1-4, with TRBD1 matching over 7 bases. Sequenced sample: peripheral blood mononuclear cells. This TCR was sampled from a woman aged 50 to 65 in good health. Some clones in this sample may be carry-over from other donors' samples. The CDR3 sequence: CASSITRGSPELFF. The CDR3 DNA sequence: TGTGCCAGTAGTATAACCAGGGGGTCGCCCGAACTGTTTTTT.